This TCR beta chain is from a study of blood T cell repertoires in COVID-19. Study in general: The cDNA or gDNA used as material had been derived from T cells, B-cell-depleted T cells, or PBMCs.

Sequencing was performed with immunoSEQ multiplex PCR; in TCRdb, only in-frame clones are kept and a portion is missing. The data show 200,000 to 250,000 clones, with about nine tenths seen just once and about 6% held by the top ten. Germline CDR1 and CDR2: SGHRS and YFSETQ. Trimming removed 0 bases at V and 8 bases at J, with 20 bases between. This CDR3 comprises 16 residues. Sequences were obtained from peripheral blood. This receptor was obtained from a man older than 75 with acute or convalescent COVID-19. The rearrangement uses TRBV5-1 and TRBJ1-2; D unclear. This chain's CDR3 is CASSLDSEAYRRGYTF. In nucleotides, the CDR3 is TGCGCCAGCAGCTTGGATTCTGAGGCGTACCGACGAGGCTACACCTTC. Full variable domain (rest looked up from reference TRBV5-1 and TRBJ1-2): KAGVTQTPRYLIKTRGQQVTLSCSPISGHRSVSWYQQTPGQGLQFLFEYFSETQRNKGNFPGRFSGRQFSNSRSEMNVSTLELGDSALYLCASSLDSEAYRRGYTFGSGTRLTVV.